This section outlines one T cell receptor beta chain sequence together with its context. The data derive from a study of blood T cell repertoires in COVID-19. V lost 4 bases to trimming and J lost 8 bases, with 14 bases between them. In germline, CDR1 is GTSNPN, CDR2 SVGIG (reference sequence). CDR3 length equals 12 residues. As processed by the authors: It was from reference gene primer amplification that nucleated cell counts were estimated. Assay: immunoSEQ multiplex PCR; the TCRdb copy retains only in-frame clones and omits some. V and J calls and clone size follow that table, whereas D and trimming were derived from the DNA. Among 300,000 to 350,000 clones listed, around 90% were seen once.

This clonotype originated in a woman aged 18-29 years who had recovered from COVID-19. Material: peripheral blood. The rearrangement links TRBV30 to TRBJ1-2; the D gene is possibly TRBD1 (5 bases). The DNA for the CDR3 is TGTGCCTGGACCCGGGACTCGGGAGGCTACACCTTC. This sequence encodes CAWTRDSGGYTF.